The 10 T cell receptor beta chains listed next were all sequenced from one sample in a study of blood T cell repertoires in COVID-19. Produced via immunoSEQ multiplex PCR; TCRdb's table is partial and in-frame only. The sample consists of more than 200,000 clones, about nine tenths of them appearing once. Source material: peripheral blood. These receptors were collected from a woman in her sixties or seventies with acute or convalescent COVID-19.

In its sample, this clone was seen a few times. This chain uses TRBV12-3 or TRBV12-4 with TRBJ2-7, with D possibly TRBD2 on 5 matching bases. Deletions cut 4 bases from V and 6 bases from J, with 10 bases between. The CDR3 consists of 12 residues. The CDR3 sequence is CASSSNGLEQYF. In nucleotides, the CDR3 is TGTGCCAGCAGTTCAAACGGACTCGAGCAGTACTTC.

The rearrangement uses TRBV5-6 and TRBJ2-1; the match to TRBD1 covers 10 bases. This CDR3 spans 16 amino acids. Germline CDR1 is SGHDT and CDR2 is YYEEEE. The J segment lost 3 bases and the V segment lost 4 bases, leaving 7 bases of the junction unmatched. The CDR3 here is CASSSGTGAIYNEQFF. In DNA, the CDR3 is TGTGCCAGCAGCAGCGGGACAGGGGCGATCTACAATGAGCAGTTCTTC.

The V gene is TRBV5-4, the J gene TRBJ2-6; the D gene is possibly TRBD2 (6 bases). Trimming cost V 4 bases and J 3 bases, with 17 bases left between them. The CDR3 loop spans 17 amino acids. Germline V gives CDR1 SGHNT, CDR2 YYREEE (reference sequence). The CDR3 DNA sequence: TGTGCCAGCAGCCCCCGCTCCCGGGGGTATGGGGCCAACGTCCTGACTTTC. This gives the protein CASSPRSRGYGANVLTF.

This chain's CDR3 is CASSFRGGGQPQHF. The CDR3 DNA reads as TGTGCCAGCAGTTTCAGGGGCGGGGGTCAGCCCCAGCATTTT. V gene TRBV27 combines with J gene TRBJ1-5; TRBD1 is a possible D gene (6 bases). CDR3 length: 14 amino acids. Germline assignment: CDR1 MNHEY and CDR2 SMNVEV (reference sequence). The ends were cut back, 3 bases at V and 6 bases at J, with 12 bases in the middle.

The V and J genes are TRBV28 and TRBJ1-2; 7 bases agree with TRBD1. V dropped 2 bases and J dropped 0; count of bases not matched to a gene: 9. CDR3 size: 17 residues. Germline V gives CDR1 MDHEN, CDR2 SYDVKM. CDR3 nucleotide sequence: TGTGCCAGCAGTTTACCTCCACAGGGGAGAGCTAACTATGGCTACACCTTC. It is translated as CASSLPPQGRANYGYTF.

This sequence joins TRBV5-1 and TRBJ2-5; 8 positions match TRBD1. The germline V gene encodes CDR1 SGHRS and CDR2 YFSETQ. The CDR3 has 16 amino acids. After removal of 4 bases from V and 5 bases from J, the junction contained 13 bases not matched to a gene. In nucleotides, the CDR3 is TGCGCCAGCAGCCTTTCCGCTGGACAGGGTGGGGAGACCCAGTACTTC. Its translation: CASSLSAGQGGETQYF.

The rearrangement joins TRBV6-6 to TRBJ2-1, with a weak D call TRBD2 (5 bases). This CDR3 is 14 amino acids long. Looked up from germline, CDR1 is MNHNY and CDR2 is SVGAGI (reference sequence). Trimming removed 8 bases from V and 0 bases from J, with 11 bases in between. The CDR3 region is CASFGGSSYNEQFF. The CDR3 DNA sequence: TGTGCCAGCTTTGGTGGGAGCTCCTACAATGAGCAGTTCTTC.

This clone occurred a few times. V usage is TRBV7-9 and J usage is TRBJ2-7; tentative D call: TRBD2 (5 bases). Germline V CDR1 and CDR2: SEHNR, FQNEAQ (reference sequence). The CDR3 length is 14 residues. With 5 bases removed from V and 3 bases from J, the gap between germline ends came to 14 bases. The CDR3 loop reads CASSPSGGSYEQYF. Written as DNA, the CDR3 is TGTGCCAGCAGCCCATCAGGTGGGAGCTACGAGCAGTACTTC.

The V call is TRBV28, the J call TRBJ2-7, with D possibly matching TRBD2 (6 bases). The CDR3 contains 18 residues. The germline gives CDR1 MDHEN, CDR2 SYDVKM. V was clipped by 3 bases and J by 0 bases, with 21 bases between them. As DNA, the CDR3 is TGTGCCAGCAGTTTCAGAAAAACGAAGCGGGCTTACTCCTACGAGCAGTACTTC. Translated, it gives CASSFRKTKRAYSYEQYF.

The sample holds a few counts of this clone. This rearrangement joins TRBV6-5 to TRBJ2-7; 12 bases line up with TRBD1. The V segment lost 2 bases and the J segment 6 bases; nucleotides outside the gene matches: 8. CDR3 length: 16 amino acids. Germline assignment: CDR1 MNHEY and CDR2 SVGAGI. The CDR3 nucleotides are TGTGCCAGCAGTTACACCGGGACAGGGGGCCAATCCGAGCAGTACTTC. As protein: CASSYTGTGGQSEQYF.